The present entry profiles one TCR beta chain with its context. As yet, its antigen is unknown. Germline CDR1 reads SEHNR; CDR2 reads FQNEAQ (reference sequence). V was trimmed by 0 bases and J by 7 bases, leaving 19 bases between them. The CDR3 runs 17 residues. The sample originates from a study of cytomegalovirus exposure and HLA in healthy donors. The PCR contained 60 Vbeta and 13 Jbeta primers. Assay used: immunoSEQ multiplex PCR; TCRdb lists only in-frame clones, some missing. The sample shows about 180,000 clones, roughly 79% of them seen only once. Broader study findings: It emerged from a later analysis that several of the most significant clusters appeared to be linked to common viral pathogens. The HLA-A and HLA-B alleles of most subjects were reportedly predicted accurately from TCR beta sequences. A later analysis found most CMV-associated TCR beta chains apparently HLA-restricted.

Input material: PBMCs. The TCR sequence derives from a woman aged 18-35 years in good health and CMV-seropositive. The genes are TRBV7-9 and TRBJ2-1, with D perhaps TRBD2 (6 bases). Here the CDR3 DNA reads TGTGCCAGCAGCTTAGCTTCCTCTAGCGACTCGCGGAATGAGCAGTTCTTC. Amino acid sequence: CASSLASSSDSRNEQFF.